There are a few counts of the clone carrying this T cell receptor (beta chain). Its antigen is undetermined. This entry belongs to a study of T cell responses to AZD1222 COVID-19 vaccine. The study, taken as a whole, reports: Spike-specific TCR breadth and depth grew following two AZD1222 doses. Most donors were white British, females outnumbered males, and clonal diversity was possibly underestimated.

Data came from immunoSEQ multiplex PCR; TCRdb stores just in-frame clones and leaves some out. Here the sample spans around 79,000 clones, 70% to 90% being singletons. CDR3 length: 14 amino acids. The germline V gene has CDR1 SGDLS and CDR2 YYNGEE. V lost 4 bases to trimming and J lost 0 bases, with 9 bases between them. The receptor comes from an adult in good health. Source: peripheral blood, taken on day 0 of AZD1222 vaccination. The chain employs TRBV9 and TRBJ2-3, with a possible D match to TRBD2 (5 bases). This CDR3 is CASSRRLSTDTQYF. As DNA, the CDR3 is TGTGCCAGCAGCAGGAGGTTGAGCACAGATACGCAGTATTTT. Variable domain in full (rest from reference TRBV9 and TRBJ2-3): DSGVTQTPKHLITATGQRVTLRCSPRSGDLSVYWYQQSLDQGLQFLIQYYNGEERAKGNILERFSAQQFPDLHSELNLSSLELGDSALYFCASSRRLSTDTQYFGPGTRLTVL.